This T cell receptor (beta chain) was recovered during a study of human T cells and chemical hapten exposure. This clonotype was found a few times. Unique molecular identifiers were affixed to discrete cDNA molecules within the library. In the original processing: Between 23,224 and 690,600 TCRs appeared in each sample, and the median stood at 95,638. TCRdb reprocessed the RACE reads via MiXCR and lists one record per CDR3 protein. The V and J calls here are based on TCRdb, not the publication. The data hold approximately 74,000 distinct CDR3 sequences, with approximately 35% observed a single time. Time point of the sample: patch test 1, 2 weeks after DPC sensitization. Treatment noted: therapeutic diphenylcyclopropenone sensitization with weekly scalp DPC. The sequencing used whole blood, collected in connection with sensitization to the hapten diphenylcyclopropenone (DPC). This sequence was found in a man aged 35 to 55 with alopecia areata. Some clones in this sample may be carry-over from other donors' samples.

The CDR3 here is CASSPVVLRNEQFF. The CDR3 coding sequence is TGTGCCAGCTCGCCCGTGGTACTTCGGAATGAGCAGTTCTTC. This chain links TRBV18 with TRBJ2-1; D is unclear. V was pared by 6 bases and J by 7 bases, with 16 bases between. The CDR3 covers 14 residues. Germline-derived CDR1 and CDR2 are KGHSH and LQKENI. Complete variable domain (other parts from reference TRBV18 and TRBJ2-1): NAGVMQNPRHLVRRRGQEARLRCSPMKGHSHVYWYRQLPEEGLKFMVYLQKENIIDESGMPKERFSAEFPKEGPSILRIQQVVRGDSAAYFCASSPVVLRNEQFFGPGTRLTVL.